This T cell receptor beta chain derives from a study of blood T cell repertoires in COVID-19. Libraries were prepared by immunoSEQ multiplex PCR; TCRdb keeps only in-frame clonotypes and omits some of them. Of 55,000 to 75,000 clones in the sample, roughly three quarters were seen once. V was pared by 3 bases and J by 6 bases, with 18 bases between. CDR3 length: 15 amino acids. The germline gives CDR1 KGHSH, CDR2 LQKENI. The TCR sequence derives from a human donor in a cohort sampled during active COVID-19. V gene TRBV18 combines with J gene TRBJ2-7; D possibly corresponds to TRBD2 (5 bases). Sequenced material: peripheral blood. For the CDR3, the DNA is TGTGCCAGCTCACCGGGTAATCTGGGTGAGGGCGAGCAGTACTTC. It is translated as CASSPGNLGEGEQYF.